This T cell receptor beta chain was obtained from a study of graft-versus-host responses after intestinal transplantation. The overall study: As for transplant type, recipients had multivisceral, liver-intestinal, or isolated intestinal grafts. The study gave all recipients anti-thymocyte globulin induction, then tacrolimus and steroids for approximately 3 years. General study points: Circulating GvH clones peaking coincided with falling HvG clones soon after transplant. Recipient-marrow GvH clones were detected, some having first appeared in ileum or blood.

TCRdb keeps only in-frame clones here, not all; method: immunoSEQ multiplex PCR. The table includes about 54,000 clones, 75% to 95% detected once. Comments on this clone: Its target is unknown.

The V end was cut by 7 bases, the J end by 4 bases, with 11 bases between. The CDR3 consists of 13 residues. The germline V gene has CDR1 SEHNR and CDR2 FQNEAQ (reference sequence). The chain is built from TRBV7-9 and TRBJ2-1, with D maybe TRBD1 (6 bases). Sequencing used PBMCs, obtained roughly 95 weeks after intestinal transplant. The TCR sequence derives from a human patient who received an intestinal transplant, so some T cells may come from the graft donor. The CDR3 sequence: CASNADSYNEQFF. The CDR3, as DNA: TGTGCCAGCAACGCGGACAGTTACAATGAGCAGTTCTTC.